The 8 T cell receptor beta chains presented below share a single source sample, sequenced in a study of PD-L1 blockade in urothelial cancer. Produced via immunoSEQ multiplex PCR; TCRdb's table is partial and in-frame only. The sample contains about 90,000 clones, 75% to 90% of which appear only once. Sample time point: peripheral blood 6 weeks after treatment start. Source: PBMCs, taken around atezolizumab (anti-PD-L1) treatment. The receptors were gathered from a man in his 70s with urothelial cancer.

This clone was detected only once. The chain joins TRBV5-4 to TRBJ2-1; 10 nucleotides line up with TRBD2. The V and J ends lost 4 bases and 5 bases, in that order; junction bases with no gene match: 6. The CDR3 extends over 15 amino acids. Germline V gene data show CDR1 as SGHNT and CDR2 as YYREEE (reference sequence). CDR3 protein: CASSLGLAYNNEQFF. CDR3 DNA: TGTGCCAGCAGCCTGGGACTAGCGTATAACAATGAGCAGTTCTTC.

The chain employs TRBV4-2 and TRBJ2-1, with TRBD2 matching over 12 bases. This CDR3 is built from 17 residues. The ends lost 0 bases at V and 6 bases at J; junction bases unmatched: 6. Looked up from germline, CDR1 is LGHNA and CDR2 is YNFKEQ. CDR3 in amino acids: CASSQEGLAGGPNEQFF. The DNA of the CDR3 is TGTGCCAGCAGCCAAGAAGGCCTAGCGGGGGGGCCCAATGAGCAGTTCTTC.

V usage is TRBV6-1 and J usage is TRBJ1-4; D perhaps matches TRBD1 (5 bases). Trimming took off 5 bases at V and 6 bases at J, with 16 bases between the two ends. Per the germline V gene, CDR1 is MNHNS and CDR2 is SASEGT. The CDR3 covers 15 residues. The CDR3 bases are TGTGCCAGCAGTCTCACAGGCGACCCAGATGAAAAACTGTTTTTT. Protein sequence: CASSLTGDPDEKLFF.

This chain links TRBV6-6 with TRBJ1-2, with 11 bases aligning to TRBD1. The V and J ends lost 4 bases and 10 bases, in that order; junction bases with no gene match: 2. The length of the CDR3 is 12 residues. The germline V gene encodes CDR1 MNHNY and CDR2 SVGAGI (reference sequence). The CDR3 nucleotides are TGTGCCAGCAGTTTCGGACAGGGGGCCTACACCTTC. Amino acid sequence: CASSFGQGAYTF.

V usage is TRBV11-1 and J usage is TRBJ2-7, with 13 bases aligning to TRBD2. The CDR3 sequence is 16 residues long. The V segment lost 4 bases and the J segment 2 bases; nucleotides outside the gene matches: 5. Germline CDR1 is SGHAT and CDR2 is FQDESV (reference sequence). CDR3 DNA: TGTGCCAGCAGCTCATGGGGACTAGCGGGGACCTACGAGCAGTACTTC. The encoded protein is CASSSWGLAGTYEQYF.

The genes are TRBV7-2 and TRBJ1-1; 7 bases fit TRBD1. CDR3 length: 16 amino acids. With V trimmed by 3 bases and J by 5 bases, 12 bases remained unmatched. The germline gives CDR1 SGHTA, CDR2 FQGNSA. CDR3 sequence: CASSFSTGTFLTEAFF. The CDR3 region has the DNA TGTGCCAGCAGCTTTTCGACAGGGACGTTTTTGACTGAAGCTTTCTTT.

This clone was found once. The chain has TRBV19 and TRBJ2-6; a weak D match, TRBD1 (6 bases). The CDR3 is made up of 15 amino acids. Trimming left V 4 bases short and J 2 bases short, with 9 bases between. Germline V gives CDR1 LNHDA, CDR2 SQIVND (reference sequence). CDR3 nucleotides: TGTGCCAGTAGTAAACAGGGAACTGGGGCCAACGTCCTGACTTTC. Its protein is CASSKQGTGANVLTF.

This chain uses TRBV5-1 with TRBJ2-7; the D gene is possibly TRBD1 (6 bases). Trimming took off 4 bases at V and 0 bases at J, with 17 bases between the two ends. CDR3 length equals 16 residues. The germline CDR1 and CDR2 sequences are SGHRS and YFSETQ. This chain's CDR3 is CASSPGWTASSYEQYF. The CDR3 coding sequence is TGCGCCAGCAGCCCGGGATGGACAGCTAGCTCCTACGAGCAGTACTTC.